The 23 T cell receptor beta chains below all came from one sample that was sequenced in a study of T cell responses to AZD1222 COVID-19 vaccine. Assay: immunoSEQ multiplex PCR; the TCRdb copy retains only in-frame clones and omits some. The sample lists fewer than 200,000 clones; 80% to 90% were seen once. Sequencing used peripheral blood, obtained 28 days after the second dose of the MenACWY control vaccine. Receptor source: an adult who received the MenACWY meningococcal vaccine as a control.

J is TRBJ2-2 and V is TRBV11-2, with D possibly being TRBD1 or TRBD2 (5 bases each). The CDR3 runs 14 residues. Germline V CDR1 and CDR2: SGHAT, FQNNGV. V was cut by 4 bases and J by 7 bases, with 13 bases left in between. CDR3 DNA: TGTGCCAGCAGCTCAGAGTCGAGGGGCGGGGAGCTGTTTTTT. Translating gives CASSSESRGGELFF.

V usage is TRBV25-1 and J usage is TRBJ2-1; D is unresolved. Germline lookup yields CDR1 MGHDK and CDR2 SYGVNS. The CDR3 has 16 amino acids. V lost 1 base, J lost 5 bases, and 15 bases lay in between. CDR3 DNA: TGTGCCAGCAGTGAATTGGAGAGGTCCCTTAACAATGAGCAGTTCTTC. It encodes CASSELERSLNNEQFF.

The chain carries TRBV7-9 and TRBJ2-1; 8 nucleotides match TRBD2. V was pared by 5 bases and J by 4 bases, with 7 bases of the junction left unmatched. The CDR3 length is 15 residues. Germline V lookup: CDR1 SEHNR, CDR2 FQNEAQ (reference sequence). The CDR3 DNA sequence: TGTGCCAGCAGCCTTACTAGCGGACTTTACAATGAGCAGTTCTTC. It translates to CASSLTSGLYNEQFF.

J is TRBJ2-1 and V is TRBV7-3, with D perhaps TRBD2 (5 bases). From germline, CDR1 is SGHTA and CDR2 FQGTGA. The CDR3 sequence is 16 residues long. Trimming left V 6 bases short and J 0 bases short, with 15 bases between. In DNA form, the CDR3 reads TGTGCCAGCAGTCCCCCCGGGGATTTCTCCTACAATGAGCAGTTCTTC. Translation gives CASSPPGDFSYNEQFF.

The V call is TRBV19, the J call TRBJ2-7; 9 bases are shared with TRBD1. This CDR3 region has 12 residues. CDR1 and CDR2 (germline): LNHDA, SQIVND (reference sequence). Trimming cost V 4 bases and J 8 bases; bases outside gene matches: 3. CDR3 protein: CASSTGQGKQYF. The DNA for the CDR3 is TGTGCCAGTAGTACGGGACAGGGAAAGCAGTACTTC.

The chain combines TRBV4-1 with TRBJ2-2, with 9 bases lining up with TRBD1. Germline CDR1 and CDR2: MGHRA and YSYEKL. V was pared by 0 bases and J by 6 bases, with 8 bases of the junction left unmatched. The CDR3 contains 17 residues. The CDR3 DNA follows: TGCGCCAGCAGCCAAGACATGGGACAGGGATACGCCGGGGAGCTGTTTTTT. Its protein product is CASSQDMGQGYAGELFF.

This chain connects TRBV29-1 to TRBJ1-2; 8 nucleotides match TRBD1. The CDR3 covers 13 residues. V dropped 4 bases and J dropped 2; count of bases not matched to a gene: 3. Germline CDR1 reads SQVTM; CDR2 reads ANQGSEA. The CDR3, as DNA: TGCAGCGTTGCGCGGACAGGGAACTATGGCTACACCTTC. It yields the protein CSVARTGNYGYTF. The full variable domain, rest sourced from reference TRBV29-1 and TRBJ1-2, is SAVISQKPSRDICQRGTSLTIQCQVDSQVTMMFWYRQQPGQSLTLIATANQGSEATYESGFVIDKFPISRPNLTFSTLTVSNMSPEDSSIYLCSVARTGNYGYTFGSGTRLTVV.

Of note for this clone: This may arise from a read error, as a much more abundant clone is one base away. The chain employs TRBV7-9 and TRBJ1-2; D is perhaps TRBD1 (5 bases). Germline assignment: CDR1 SEHNR and CDR2 FQNEAQ (reference sequence). This CDR3 region has 10 residues. V dropped 8 bases and J dropped 5 bases, with 6 bases sitting between them. CDR3 region: CASGAYGYTF. The DNA for the CDR3 is TGTGCCAGCGGGGCTTATGGCTACACCTTC.

This chain uses TRBV11-2 with TRBJ2-5; D is undetermined. The CDR3 covers 12 residues. CDR1 and CDR2 (germline): SGHAT, FQNNGV. Trimming took 0 bases from V and 4 from J, leaving 3 bases between them. The CDR3 coding sequence is TGTGCCAGCAGCTTAGATAGAGAGACCCAGTACTTC. Translated: CASSLDRETQYF.

This rearrangement joins TRBV19 to TRBJ2-3, with 10 positions matching TRBD2. CDR1 LNHDA and CDR2 SQIVND come from the germline V gene (reference sequence). This CDR3 has 18 residues. V was pared by 3 bases and J by 0 bases, with 9 bases of the junction left unmatched. The CDR3 region is CASSIGTSVSLSTDTQYF. The CDR3 DNA reads TGTGCCAGTAGTATCGGGACTAGCGTAAGTCTTAGCACAGATACGCAGTATTTT. Full variable domain (rest looked up from reference TRBV19 and TRBJ2-3): DGGITQSPKYLFRKEGQNVTLSCEQNLNHDAMYWYRQDPGQGLRLIYYSQIVNDFQKGDIAEGYSVSREKKESFPLTVTSAQKNPTAFYLCASSIGTSVSLSTDTQYFGPGTRLTVL.

This clone was found once. This rearrangement joins TRBV7-9 to TRBJ2-7, with a possible D match to TRBD2 (6 bases). V was clipped by 2 bases and J by 5 bases, with 16 bases between them. CDR3 length equals 15 residues. Per germline, CDR1 SEHNR and CDR2 FQNEAQ (reference sequence). CDR3 region: CASSLSRTGGNEQYF. The CDR3, as DNA: TGTGCCAGCAGCTTAAGTAGGACCGGCGGGAACGAGCAGTACTTC.

The chain has TRBV6-2 or TRBV6-3 and TRBJ2-7, with 7 bases identical to TRBD2. This CDR3 is 15 amino acids long. In germline, CDR1 is MNHEY, CDR2 SVGEGT. V shed 1 base and J 0 bases; nucleotides not matched to a gene: 3. The CDR3 is CASSYFQRGSYEQYF. For the CDR3, the DNA is TGTGCCAGCAGTTACTTCCAGCGGGGCTCCTACGAGCAGTACTTC.

V usage is TRBV30 and J usage is TRBJ2-5; D is possibly TRBD1 or TRBD2 (5 bases each). The CDR3 is made up of 12 amino acids. Germline CDR1 reads GTSNPN; CDR2 reads SVGIG (reference sequence). Trimming left V 3 bases short and J 7 bases short, with 12 bases between. The CDR3 region is CAWRGAGGTQYF. The CDR3 DNA reads TGTGCCTGGAGAGGGGCGGGCGGGACCCAGTACTTC.

The chain carries TRBV9 and TRBJ2-6, with D perhaps being TRBD1 or TRBD2 (5 bases each). V was pared by 2 bases and J by 0 bases, with 9 bases between. The length of the CDR3 is 16 residues. Germline V gives CDR1 SGDLS, CDR2 YYNGEE. CDR3 amino acids: CASSVDGASGANVLTF. The DNA for the CDR3 is TGTGCCAGCAGCGTCGACGGGGCCTCTGGGGCCAACGTCCTGACTTTC.

The chain has TRBV19 and TRBJ1-3, with TRBD1 matching 8 bases. The J segment lost 3 bases and the V segment lost 9 bases, leaving 10 bases of the junction unmatched. The CDR3 is 15 amino acids. In germline, CDR1 is LNHDA, CDR2 SQIVND (reference sequence). CDR3 in amino acids: CASKWSDRDGNTIYF. The CDR3 bases are TGTGCCAGCAAGTGGTCGGACAGGGATGGAAACACCATATATTTT.

This chain uses TRBV27 with TRBJ2-7; 12 nucleotides align to TRBD2. Looked up from germline, CDR1 is MNHEY and CDR2 is SMNVEV (reference sequence). The CDR3 length is 16 residues. The V segment lost 4 bases and the J segment 0 bases; nucleotides outside the gene matches: 4. The CDR3, as DNA: TGTGCCAGCAGTTCCAGGACTAGCGGGACCTCCTACGAGCAGTACTTC. Translation: CASSSRTSGTSYEQYF.

CDR3 in DNA: TGTGCCAGCAGCTTAGTCTCGTTTTACGAGCAGTACTTC. Translating it yields CASSLVSFYEQYF. This chain uses TRBV7-9 with TRBJ2-7; the D is unclear. Germline V gene lookup returns CDR1 SEHNR and CDR2 FQNEAQ (reference sequence). This CDR3 contains 13 residues. V lost 1 base and J lost 4, with 8 bases in between.

This sequence joins TRBV21-1 and TRBJ2-5; the table's TRBD1 call for D was not verified on the DNA. TRBV21-1 is tagged as a pseudogene. The CDR3 spans 15 residues. The CDR3 DNA is TGTGCCAGCAGCAAAAGTACCACAGGGTCGGAGACCCAGTACTTC. Protein sequence: CASSKSTTGSETQYF.

The rearrangement links TRBV3-1 (or the pseudogene TRBV3-2) to TRBJ1-2, with D unresolved. There are 13 residues in the CDR3. V dropped 3 bases and J dropped 2 bases, with 7 bases sitting between them. Germline V gene sequence: CDR1 LGHDT, CDR2 YNNKEL (reference sequence). Here the CDR3 reads CASSQVENYGYTF. CDR3 sequence (DNA): TGTGCCAGCAGCCAGGTCGAAAACTATGGCTACACCTTC.

This clone appeared a few times. This chain connects TRBV2 to TRBJ2-7; 7 nucleotides line up with TRBD2. There are 14 residues in the CDR3. The V gene's germline CDR1 is SNHLY and CDR2 FYNNEI. V was clipped by 6 bases and J by 4 bases; unmatched bases: 9. As DNA, the CDR3 is TGTGCCAGCAGAGGTGGGAGGGCTGGTTACGAGCAGTACTTC. Translation gives CASRGGRAGYEQYF.

The V call is TRBV19, the J call TRBJ1-4; D is perhaps TRBD1 (5 bases). The germline gives CDR1 LNHDA, CDR2 SQIVND (reference sequence). This CDR3 has 18 residues. V was shortened by 2 bases and J by 0 bases, with 16 bases between the two germline ends. Written as DNA, the CDR3 is TGTGCCAGTAGTATAAACGGGGCGGACTTAACAACTAATGAAAAACTGTTTTTT. Protein: CASSINGADLTTNEKLFF.

V is TRBV11-2 and J is TRBJ2-7; 9 bases line up with TRBD2. Germline assignment: CDR1 SGHAT and CDR2 FQNNGV. V shed 5 bases, J shed 2 bases, and the junction held 7 bases outside the gene matches. CDR3 length: 15 amino acids. This chain's CDR3 is CASSAVAGAPYEQYF. The CDR3 DNA reads as TGTGCCAGCAGCGCGGTAGCGGGAGCTCCCTACGAGCAGTACTTC.

This chain connects TRBV10-3 to TRBJ2-1, with TRBD2 as a possible D gene (5 bases). Trimming left V 2 bases short and J 6 bases short, with 14 bases between. CDR1 is ENHRY, CDR2 SYGVKD, per germline. The CDR3 runs 15 residues. The CDR3 DNA follows: TGTGCCATCAGTGAGGAGCTGGGCAGCGGCAATGAGCAGTTCTTC. Amino acid sequence: CAISEELGSGNEQFF.